What follows describes a single T cell receptor beta chain. These data are taken from a study of blood T cell repertoires in COVID-19. Overall study: In each case, the material was cDNA or gDNA derived from T cells, B-cell-depleted T cells, or PBMCs.

V shed 4 bases and J shed 1 base, with 6 bases lying between them. CDR3 length equals 13 residues. Germline-derived CDR1 and CDR2 are MDHEN and SYDVKM. The authors' processing: Counts of nucleated cells, estimated from reference gene primer amplification, were obtained. The method was immunoSEQ multiplex PCR; TCRdb's version includes in-frame clones alone and lacks a portion of them. V and J calls and clone size are as listed in that table; D and trimming were resolved from the DNA. The sample lists about 140,000 clones, about 76% seen once, with 7.5% to 9% in the top ten. The specimen sequenced was peripheral blood. V and J are TRBV28 and TRBJ2-3; no reliable D call. The TCR comes from a human donor in a cohort sampled during active COVID-19. The CDR3 region has the DNA TGTGCCAGCAGTTCCCAGGGCACAGATACGCAGTATTTT. Encoded protein: CASSSQGTDTQYF.